The rows below give T cell receptor beta chains drawn from one sample of a study of T cells after yellow fever vaccination. TCRdb recomputed calls from the 5' RACE reads with MiXCR, one row per CDR3 protein. The sample shows hundreds of thousands of distinct CDR3 sequences, 13% of them seen only once. The input for sequencing was PBMCs, taken on the day of the yellow fever booster vaccination. The source is a man aged 25-45 years who received the YFV17D yellow fever vaccine. The CDR3 runs from the conserved cysteine through the conserved F or W. The D gene is left open where the match is weak. Expanded clones are given a class, and other clones once, few, many or no size at all.

>TRBD2|TRBJ2-1|TRBV20-1|NA
TGCAGTGCGCTGCCGGGGAGCGGGAGGGCCCTGAGGCAGTTCTTC
CSALPGSGRALRQFF
>TRBD1|TRBJ2-7|TRBV9|NA
TGTGCCAGCAGCGCCGGGACAGGGGTGGCCTACGAGCAGTACTTC
CASSAGTGVAYEQYF
>NA|TRBJ2-6|TRBV18|NA
TGTGCCAGCTCACTCCAGCGGGCTCCCTACTCTGGGGCCAACGTCCTGACTTTC
CASSLQRAPYSGANVLTF
>TRBD1|TRBJ2-5|TRBV4-3|many
TGCGCCAGCAGCCAAGATTGGCTCAGGGGGCGAGAGACCCAGTACTTC
CASSQDWLRGRETQYF
>TRBD1|TRBJ2-1|TRBV19|NA
TGTGCCAGTAGTTCTCCGGGACAGGGATATGAGCAGTTCTTC
CASSSPGQGYEQFF
>TRBD1|TRBJ2-1|TRBV5-1|few
TGCGCCAGCAGCTTGCAGACGGGACAGGGGTTTTTGGAGCAGTTCTTC
CASSLQTGQGFLEQFF
>NA|TRBJ2-7|TRBV5-1|NA
TGCGCCAGCAGCTTGGCCGCACGGGACCCCCCAGATGAGCAGTACTTC
CASSLAARDPPDEQYF
>TRBD1|TRBJ1-2|TRBV15|few
TGTGCCACCAGCAGGCAGGGGACAGCTAACTATGGCTACACCTTC
CATSRQGTANYGYTF
>TRBD2|TRBJ2-1|TRBV7-2|NA
TGTGCCAGCAGCTTAGGATCGGCGGGAGGGCCGAGCAATGAGCAGTTCTTC
CASSLGSAGGPSNEQFF
>TRBD1|TRBJ2-5|TRBV7-2|many
TGTGCCAGCAGCTTGAGGACAGGGGGCGAAGAGACCCAGTACTTC
CASSLRTGGEETQYF
>NA|TRBJ2-5|TRBV7-9|many
TGTGCCAGCAGCTTAGGAGAAGAGACCCAGTACTTC
CASSLGEETQYF
>TRBD2|TRBJ2-7|TRBV5-5|NA
TGTGCCAGCAGCTTACTAGCGAACGAGCAGTACTTC
CASSLLANEQYF
>NA|TRBJ2-3|TRBV5-6|NA
TGTGCCAGCAGCTCCTACCGCGGGACAGCTATGACAGATACGCAGTATTTT
CASSSYRGTAMTDTQYF
>NA|TRBJ2-5|TRBV24-1|NA
TGTGCCACTCGAGAGGGGGAGACCCAGTACTTC
CATREGETQYF
>NA|TRBJ2-1|TRBV6-1|NA
TGTGCCAGCAGTGGTTGGGGGCTTACGAATGAGCAGTTCTTC
CASSGWGLTNEQFF
>NA|TRBJ2-5|TRBV4-3|NA
TGCGCCAGCAGCCAAGATTTCAGGGGCTTGGGGGAGACCCAGTACTTC
CASSQDFRGLGETQYF
>TRBD1|TRBJ2-3|TRBV5-1|many
TGCGCCAGCAGCTCCGGGACAGGCACAGATACGCAGTATTTT
CASSSGTGTDTQYF
>NA|TRBJ1-4|TRBV30|few
TGTGCCTGGAGTGTACGTGGCGTGGCAGCAGGGGAGGAAAAACTGTTTTTT
CAWSVRGVAAGEEKLFF
>TRBD1|TRBJ1-2|TRBV6-1|NA
TGTGCCAGCAGTGCGGGACAGGGCCCTCTTGGCTACACCTTC
CASSAGQGPLGYTF
>NA|TRBJ2-1|TRBV20-1|NA
TGCAGTGTTGTAACGAGCCGGAGCTCCTACAATGAGCAGTTCTTC
CSVVTSRSSYNEQFF
>TRBD2|TRBJ2-1|TRBV6-5|NA
TGTGCCAGCAGTTTAGCGGGAGGCCCCTCTCGTGAGCAGTTCTTC
CASSLAGGPSREQFF
>NA|TRBJ2-3|TRBV20-1|few
TGCAGTTCGATTAGGGGAGACCCGACAGATACGCAGTATTTT
CSSIRGDPTDTQYF
>NA|TRBJ2-2|TRBV29-1|NA
TGCAGCGTTGAGGAGTACCCATCCACCGGGGAGCTGTTTTTT
CSVEEYPSTGELFF
>TRBD2|TRBJ2-7|TRBV11-2|few
TGTGCCAGCAGCTTAGTAGGGGGGGGACTAGCGGGGTCCTACGAGCAGTACTTC
CASSLVGGGLAGSYEQYF
>NA|TRBJ1-5|TRBV30|few
TGTGCCTGGAGTGTAGACAGGACGCGGGTTAGCAATCAGCCCCAGCATTTT
CAWSVDRTRVSNQPQHF
>NA|TRBJ2-7|TRBV29-1|NA
TGCAGCGTCTCCCCCGCGTCCTACGAGCAGTACTTC
CSVSPASYEQYF
>NA|TRBJ1-1|TRBV20-1|NA
TGCAGTGCTAGAGCTCATTTCAGGGGCGAGAACACTGAAGCTTTCTTT
CSARAHFRGENTEAFF
>NA|TRBJ1-2|TRBV4-2|few
TGTGCCAGCAGCCAAGCCCCGGGACAAGTCGGCTATGGCTACACCTTC
CASSQAPGQVGYGYTF
>TRBD1|TRBJ2-1|TRBV5-4|NA
TGTGCCAGCACCTCGGCCGGGACAGGTTTTAATGAGCAGTTCTTC
CASTSAGTGFNEQFF
>NA|TRBJ2-2|TRBV25-1|NA
TGTGCCAGCAGTAAATTGGGCTCGGGACGGACCGGGGAGCTGTTTTTT
CASSKLGSGRTGELFF
>NA|TRBJ1-4|TRBV5-1|NA
TGCGCCAGCAGCTTGGATCAGGATGAAAAACTGTTTTTT
CASSLDQDEKLFF
>NA|TRBJ1-5|TRBV6-5|NA
TGTGCCAGCAGTTACAGCCTTTATAGCAATCAGCCCCAGCATTTT
CASSYSLYSNQPQHF
>NA|TRBJ1-2|TRBV4-3|few
TGCGCCAGCAGCCGGGGGACGAGGGTTAACTATGGCTACACCTTC
CASSRGTRVNYGYTF
>NA|TRBJ2-5|TRBV28|few
TGTGCCAGCGGGACAACCAAAGAGACCCAGTACTTC
CASGTTKETQYF
>NA|TRBJ2-2|TRBV10-3|NA
TGTGCCATCACAGAGGGGCCCTACACCGGGGAGCTGTTTTTT
CAITEGPYTGELFF
>NA|TRBJ2-7|TRBV21-1|NA
TGTGCCAGCAGCAACCGTAGCGGGAGCAGCTCCTACGAGCAGTACTTC
CASSNRSGSSSYEQYF
>NA|TRBJ2-7|TRBV11-2|NA
TGTGCCAGCACTAGGGATTACTACGAGCAGTACTTC
CASTRDYYEQYF
>TRBD1|TRBJ1-4|TRBV27|NA
TGTGCCAGCAGTCCCCAACGGGACAGGGTTAATGAAAAACTGTTTTTT
CASSPQRDRVNEKLFF
>NA|TRBJ2-2|TRBV12-3/TRBV12-4|few
TGTGCCAGCAAAGGGGACACCGGGGAGCTGTTTTTT
CASKGDTGELFF
>TRBD2|TRBJ2-5|TRBV5-1|NA
TGCGCCAGCAGCTTGACTTTGGGGGGGGAGACCCAGTACTTC
CASSLTLGGETQYF
>NA|TRBJ1-1|TRBV7-9|NA
TGTGCCAGCAGCTTAGCGTTGGCAGGTGAAGCTTTCTTT
CASSLALAGEAFF
>NA|TRBJ2-3|TRBV3-1|NA
TGTGCCAGTACAACCATTGCGCAGTATTTT
CASTTIAQYF
>NA|TRBJ1-1|TRBV20-1|NA
TGCAGTGCAGCCATGGAGCTCGGGGGGGCTTTCTTT
CSAAMELGGAFF
>TRBD2|TRBJ2-5|TRBV5-1|few
TGCGCCAGCAGCTTGTTATTAGCGGGTACTTCGGAGACCCAGTACTTC
CASSLLLAGTSETQYF
>NA|TRBJ2-3|TRBV7-2|NA
TGTGCCAGCAGCACCGACAGCTCAGATACGCAGTATTTT
CASSTDSSDTQYF
>NA|TRBJ1-5|TRBV20-1|many
TGCAGTGCTTGGACCGACAAGAATCAGCCCCAGCATTTT
CSAWTDKNQPQHF
>TRBD2|TRBJ2-7|TRBV6-1|few
TGTGCCAGCAGTGTTATTAGCGGGAGCTCCTACGAGCAGTACTTC
CASSVISGSSYEQYF
>TRBD1|TRBJ2-1|TRBV3-1|NA
TGTGCCAGCAGCCCCTCCGGGACAGGGCGTGGTGAGCCGTTCTTC
CASSPSGTGRGEPFF
>NA|TRBJ2-1|TRBV19|few
TGTGCCAGCACTATGACCGAGGGGAGCGTCGTTCTGCATGAGCAGTTCTTC
CASTMTEGSVVLHEQFF
>NA|TRBJ2-3|TRBV2|few
TGTGCCAGCAGTGCGCTGGGGACAGATACGCAGTATTTT
CASSALGTDTQYF
>NA|TRBJ1-4|TRBV29-1|NA
TGCAGCGTGCTCCGGGCCCCGTACGAGGAAAAACTGTTTTTT
CSVLRAPYEEKLFF
>TRBD2|TRBJ2-5|TRBV5-1|few
TGCGCCAGCAGCCTGACTAGCGGGAGGGCTTGGGAGACCCAGTACTTC
CASSLTSGRAWETQYF
>TRBD1|TRBJ1-2|TRBV7-2|NA
TGTGCCAGCAGCTTAGGGGGACAGCTTTATGGCTACACCTTC
CASSLGGQLYGYTF
>TRBD2|TRBJ2-3|TRBV11-2|few
TGTGCCAGCAGCTTAGATCGTCTAGCGGCTCACACAGATACGCAGTATTTT
CASSLDRLAAHTDTQYF
>NA|TRBJ2-1|TRBV7-2|few
TGTGCCAGCAGCTTTGGGTTCTCCTACAATGAGCAGTTCTTC
CASSFGFSYNEQFF